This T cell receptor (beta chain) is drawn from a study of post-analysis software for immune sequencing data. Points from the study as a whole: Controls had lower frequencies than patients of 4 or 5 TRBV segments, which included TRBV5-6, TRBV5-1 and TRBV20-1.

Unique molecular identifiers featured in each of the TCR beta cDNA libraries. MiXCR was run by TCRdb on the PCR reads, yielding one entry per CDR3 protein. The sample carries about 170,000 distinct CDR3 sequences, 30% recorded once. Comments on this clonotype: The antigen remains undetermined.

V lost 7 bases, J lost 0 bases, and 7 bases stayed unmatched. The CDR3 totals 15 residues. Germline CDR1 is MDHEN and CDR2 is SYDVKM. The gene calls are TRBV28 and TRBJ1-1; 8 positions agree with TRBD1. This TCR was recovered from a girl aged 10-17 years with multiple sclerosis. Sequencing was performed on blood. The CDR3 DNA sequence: TGTGCCAGCATAGTGACAGGGGCAATGAACACTGAAGCTTTCTTT. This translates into CASIVTGAMNTEAFF. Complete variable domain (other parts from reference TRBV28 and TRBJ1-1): DVKVTQSSRYLVKRTGEKVFLECVQDMDHENMFWYRQDPGLGLRLIYFSYDVKMKEKGDIPEGYSVSREKKERFSLILESASTNQTSMYLCASIVTGAMNTEAFFGQGTRLTVV.